This entry concerns a single TCR beta chain. The antigen is unknown. This record comes from a study of T cell responses to AZD1222 COVID-19 vaccine. V was trimmed by 5 bases and J by 0 bases, leaving 11 bases between them. Germline V gene lookup returns CDR1 SGHVS and CDR2 FQNEAQ. CDR3 length equals 15 residues. General observations from the study: Nearly half of spike-specific TCRs reportedly target variant regions that are unmutated in the B.1.351 and B.1.1.7 variants. Only a handful of AZD1222 recipients were seropositive at baseline. Spike-specific TCR breadth and depth both grew after two AZD1222 doses.

Assay: immunoSEQ multiplex PCR; the TCRdb copy retains only in-frame clones and omits some. This repertoire shows under 150,000 clones, around nine tenths found once; its top ten account for around 5.2%. The TCR comes from an adult in good health. The material was peripheral blood, obtained on day 0 of AZD1222 vaccination. The chain links TRBV7-8 to TRBJ1-3; D uncertain. CDR3 DNA: TGTGCCAGCAGCGCCTTTGCCCTCTCTGGAAACACCATATATTTT. Its translation is CASSAFALSGNTIYF. Drawing the rest from reference TRBV7-8 and TRBJ1-3, the complete variable domain is GAGVSQSPRYKVAKRGQDVALRCDPISGHVSLFWYQQALGQGPEFLTYFQNEAQLDKSGLPSDRFFAERPEGSVSTLKIQRTQQEDSAVYLCASSAFALSGNTIYFGEGSWLTVV.